This TCR beta chain was identified in a study of blood T cell repertoires in COVID-19. Produced via immunoSEQ multiplex PCR; TCRdb's table is partial and in-frame only. Among some 340,000 clones listed, roughly 90% were seen once. The germline V gene has CDR1 ENHRY and CDR2 SYGVKD. V was clipped by 9 bases and J by 5 bases; unmatched bases: 7. This CDR3 is built from 13 residues. The clonotype was recovered from a woman aged 30 to 39 who had been exposed to COVID-19. The V gene is TRBV10-3, the J gene TRBJ2-3; 8 bases align to TRBD2. Sequenced sample: PBMCs or T cells enriched from blood (not recorded which). CDR3 in DNA: TGTGCCATGAACTTCCGGGGGGGAGATACGCAGTATTTT. It is translated as CAMNFRGGDTQYF.